The 18 T cell receptor beta chains reported below all come from one sample, sequenced in a study of blood T cell repertoires in COVID-19. This table comes from immunoSEQ multiplex PCR, and its TCRdb copy is limited to in-frame clones, with some not included. Among under 150,000 clones listed, 87% were seen once. Sequenced: peripheral blood. Every receptor here comes from a man aged 50 to 60 with active COVID-19.

The chain carries TRBV2 and TRBJ1-2, with 7 bases aligning to TRBD1. Losses at the gene ends were 8 bases for V and 0 bases for J; bases not matched to a gene: 6. The germline V gene encodes CDR1 SNHLY and CDR2 FYNNEI. CDR3 length: 14 amino acids. The DNA for the CDR3 is TGTGCCAGCCGAGACAGGGCCACTAACTATGGCTACACCTTC. This sequence encodes CASRDRATNYGYTF.

The DNA for the CDR3 is TGTGCCAGCAGCGCATCGACTAGCGGGGTAAACACCGGGGAGCTGTTTTTT. It yields the protein CASSASTSGVNTGELFF. The chain links TRBV5-6 to TRBJ2-2, with 11 positions matching TRBD2. Trimming took 4 bases from V and 2 from J; bases not matched to a gene: 7. The CDR3 is 17 amino acids. Germline-derived CDR1 and CDR2 are SGHDT and YYEEEE.

This CDR3 is CASSQRQGSTDTQYF. CDR3 DNA: TGCGCCAGCAGCCAACGACAGGGGAGCACAGATACGCAGTATTTT. The chain combines TRBV4-1 with TRBJ2-3; 8 nucleotides line up with TRBD1. CDR3 size: 15 residues. With 2 bases clipped from V and 0 bases from J, the junction kept 1 base outside the gene matches. Germline CDR1 is MGHRA and CDR2 is YSYEKL.

This chain joins TRBV5-5 and TRBJ1-5; no definite D call. Trimming stripped 0 bases from V and 2 bases from J, with 18 bases between. Germline lookup yields CDR1 SGHKS and CDR2 YYEKEE (reference sequence). CDR3 size: 18 residues. CDR3 amino acids: CASSLAWRGNVGNQPQHF. For the CDR3, the DNA is TGTGCCAGCAGCTTGGCATGGCGAGGGAATGTGGGCAATCAGCCCCAGCATTTT.

This clone occurred a few times. The chain links TRBV7-2 to TRBJ2-1; the D gene is possibly TRBD2 (6 bases). CDR1 and CDR2 from the germline V gene are SGHTA and FQGNSA. Trimming took 5 bases from V and 6 from J, leaving 23 bases between them. CDR3 size: 17 residues. CDR3 residues: CASSHSLSLAARNEQFF. Here the CDR3 DNA reads TGTGCCAGCAGCCACTCCCTCTCACTAGCAGCCCGCAATGAGCAGTTCTTC.

The rearrangement uses TRBV5-6 and TRBJ2-5; D gene ambiguous. This CDR3 is built from 13 residues. Germline assignment: CDR1 SGHDT and CDR2 YYEEEE. V shed 2 bases and J shed 2 bases, with 7 bases lying between them. CDR3 sequence (DNA): TGTGCCAGCAGCTTACCCGGGCAAGAGACCCAGTACTTC. Its protein is CASSLPGQETQYF.

This clone occurred a few times. The V gene is TRBV7-8, the J gene TRBJ1-1; 7 bases match TRBD1. The CDR3 length is 14 residues. V lost 5 bases and J lost 5; bases outside the gene matches: 8. Germline V lookup: CDR1 SGHVS, CDR2 FQNEAQ. This CDR3 is CASSLGTVGTEAFF. For the CDR3, the DNA is TGTGCCAGCAGCCTAGGGACAGTCGGAACTGAAGCTTTCTTT.

The chain is built from TRBV6-2 or TRBV6-3 and TRBJ2-7; 7 nucleotides align to TRBD2. Losses at the gene ends were 2 bases for V and 5 bases for J; bases not matched to a gene: 12. The CDR3 is 16 residues long. From germline, CDR1 is MNHEY and CDR2 SVGEGT. The CDR3 protein is CASSYIFTGLIHEQYF. CDR3 bases: TGTGCCAGCAGTTACATTTTCACGGGACTAATACACGAGCAGTACTTC.

V and J are TRBV10-3 and TRBJ1-3; D gene uncertain. CDR1 and CDR2 (germline): ENHRY, SYGVKD. The CDR3 runs 14 residues. The V end was cut by 1 base, the J end by 4 bases, with 8 bases between. CDR3 DNA: TGTGCCATCAGTGAGTGGGTGGAGGGAAACACCATATATTTT. It specifies CAISEWVEGNTIYF.

The chain joins TRBV23-1 to TRBJ2-1, with 12 bases fitting TRBD2. TRBV23-1 is an ORF, and what it does is uncertain. The length of the CDR3 is 14 residues. Germline trimming cut 6 bases from V and 7 bases from J; bases unmatched to any gene: 4. The DNA of the CDR3 is TGCGCCAGCAGAGGACTAGCGGGGTTTAATGAGCAGTTCTTC. Translation: CASRGLAGFNEQFF.

The chain is built from TRBV28 and TRBJ2-7, with 9 bases identical to TRBD1. J lost 2 bases, V lost 0 bases, and 5 bases had no gene match. Per germline, CDR1 MDHEN and CDR2 SYDVKM. The CDR3 is made up of 16 amino acids. The chain's CDR3 is CASSLWDRGRTYEQYF. The CDR3 DNA sequence: TGTGCCAGCAGTTTATGGGACAGGGGCCGGACCTACGAGCAGTACTTC. Variable domain in full (rest from reference TRBV28 and TRBJ2-7): DVKVTQSSRYLVKRTGEKVFLECVQDMDHENMFWYRQDPGLGLRLIYFSYDVKMKEKGDIPEGYSVSREKKERFSLILESASTNQTSMYLCASSLWDRGRTYEQYFGPGTRLTVT.

This sequence joins TRBV28 and TRBJ1-3; weak D call: TRBD1 (5 bases). The CDR3 runs 15 residues. V was pared by 8 bases and J by 0 bases, with 14 bases between. CDR1 is MDHEN and CDR2 is SYDVKM in the germline V gene. Here the CDR3 reads CASLSDRASGNTIYF. The CDR3, as DNA: TGTGCCAGCCTATCCGACAGAGCCTCTGGAAACACCATATATTTT. Combining the CDR3 with reference TRBV28 and TRBJ1-3 gives the whole variable domain DVKVTQSSRYLVKRTGEKVFLECVQDMDHENMFWYRQDPGLGLRLIYFSYDVKMKEKGDIPEGYSVSREKKERFSLILESASTNQTSMYLCASLSDRASGNTIYFGEGSWLTVV.

This clone was picked up one time. This chain links TRBV4-1 with TRBJ2-5, with D possibly being TRBD2 (5 bases). Germline V CDR1 and CDR2: MGHRA, YSYEKL. V gave up 1 base and J gave up 3 bases, with 9 bases separating them. The CDR3 loop spans 14 amino acids. The chain's CDR3 is CASSQAAREETQYF. CDR3 in DNA: TGCGCCAGCAGCCAAGCAGCGAGGGAAGAGACCCAGTACTTC.

The chain carries TRBV7-2 and TRBJ1-1; TRBD1 agrees at 7 bases. Trimming cost V 7 bases and J 0 bases; bases outside gene matches: 2. CDR3 length equals 13 residues. From germline, CDR1 is SGHTA and CDR2 FQGNSA. CDR3 residues: CASTGGMNTEAFF. In DNA form, the CDR3 reads TGTGCCAGCACAGGGGGGATGAACACTGAAGCTTTCTTT.

This sequence joins TRBV24-1 and TRBJ2-3; TRBD2 aligns across 9 bases. Germline CDR1 reads KGHDR; CDR2 reads SFDVKD. The CDR3 extends over 16 amino acids. Unmatched junction bases numbered 9, after V lost 3 bases and J lost 6 bases. The CDR3 DNA sequence: TGTGCCACCAGTGATACCGGCGGGGGGGCCGGGGATACGCAGTATTTT. It codes for CATSDTGGGAGDTQYF.

This chain uses TRBV11-2 with TRBJ2-7; TRBD1 aligns across 9 bases. This CDR3 is built from 14 residues. Per the germline V gene, CDR1 is SGHAT and CDR2 is FQNNGV. Trimming at V came to 6 bases and at J to 7 bases, leaving 10 bases not matched to a gene. The CDR3 DNA reads as TGTGCCAGCAGGGTACTACAGGGGGCGGGGGAGCAGTACTTC. Its translation is CASRVLQGAGEQYF. Full variable domain (missing parts from reference TRBV11-2 and TRBJ2-7): EAGVAQSPRYKIIEKRQSVAFWCNPISGHATLYWYQQILGQGPKLLIQFQNNGVVDDSQLPKDRFSAERLKGVDSTLKIQPAKLEDSAVYLCASRVLQGAGEQYFGPGTRLTVT.

The J gene is TRBJ2-7, the V gene TRBV4-1; 9 bases map to TRBD1. The CDR3 loop spans 14 amino acids. Germline CDR1 is MGHRA and CDR2 is YSYEKL. With 4 bases clipped from V and 7 bases from J, the junction kept 8 bases outside the gene matches. CDR3 in DNA: TGCGCCAGCAGCCGCGGGACAGGGACCGGTGAGCAGTACTTC. The encoded protein is CASSRGTGTGEQYF.

The table lists this clone with a few counts. V gene TRBV11-2 combines with J gene TRBJ2-5; 7 bases agree with TRBD1. The junction had 3 bases not matched to a gene; V was cut back by 5 bases and J by 3 bases. Germline values: CDR1 SGHAT, CDR2 FQNNGV. The CDR3 is made up of 13 amino acids. This CDR3 reads CASSPTGKETQYF. The CDR3 nucleotides read TGTGCCAGCAGCCCGACAGGGAAAGAGACCCAGTACTTC.